This record covers a single T cell receptor beta chain. Its antigen remains unidentified. Sequencing used immunoSEQ multiplex PCR; TCRdb keeps in-frame clones, though not all of them. The sample carries 120,000 or so clones, over 85% recorded once. CDR1 SNHLY and CDR2 FYNNEI come from the germline V gene. The CDR3 is 15 amino acids. Between the trimmed V and J ends, which lost 6 bases and 0 bases, there was a span of 12 bases. The data were taken from a study of cytomegalovirus exposure and HLA in healthy donors. Study-level points and caveats: Later, an analysis found that TCR clusters from the first cohort tended to co-occur in the roughly 120 validation repertoires.

The J gene is TRBJ1-5, the V gene TRBV2, with D possibly matching TRBD1 (6 bases). Sequenced material: PBMCs. The receptor was isolated from a woman between 18 and 29 years old in good health and CMV-seronegative. CDR3 amino acids: CASRRTVGSNQPQHF. The CDR3 bases are TGTGCCAGCAGACGGACAGTGGGTAGCAATCAGCCCCAGCATTTT.